This T cell receptor beta chain stems from a study of vaccination and CD4 T cells after COVID-19. Turning to the study itself: Six males and four females, two Hispanic, made up the convalescents. Specimens were obtained from a few convalescent patients at day 14 and at days 161 to 241 post-vaccination. General observations from the study: Spike mono-reactivity was shown by 304 of 307 vaccine-specific clones in convalescent patients. Convalescent patients displayed a median roughly 90% of reactive clones emerging only post-vaccination.

Cultured CD4+ T cells had their DNA profiled by the Oncomine TCR Beta short-read assay. TCRdb re-analysed the PCR reads in MiXCR, keeping a single row per CDR3 protein. This sample has under 30,000 distinct CDR3 sequences, with about two fifths found just once. Noted time point: late sampling 161 to 241 days after vaccination in three convalescent patients. Regarding treatment: approximately nine-day PBMC culture with coronavirus spike peptide pools or control peptides (ViraFEST assay). V was pared by 3 bases and J by 5 bases, with 8 bases between. The germline V gene has CDR1 SGHTA and CDR2 FQGNSA. The CDR3 extends over 13 amino acids. The sample holds a few counts of this clonotype. Its antigen is not known.

This clonotype originated in a human donor who had recovered from COVID-19. This sequence joins TRBV7-2 and TRBJ2-1; D is unresolved. Here the sequenced sample was CD4+ T cells from blood, cultured in vitro, taken about 7 months after SARS-CoV-2 vaccination. The CDR3 nucleotides read TGTGCCAGCAGCTTGTTCAGAGACAATGAGCAGTTCTTC. The encoded protein is CASSLFRDNEQFF.